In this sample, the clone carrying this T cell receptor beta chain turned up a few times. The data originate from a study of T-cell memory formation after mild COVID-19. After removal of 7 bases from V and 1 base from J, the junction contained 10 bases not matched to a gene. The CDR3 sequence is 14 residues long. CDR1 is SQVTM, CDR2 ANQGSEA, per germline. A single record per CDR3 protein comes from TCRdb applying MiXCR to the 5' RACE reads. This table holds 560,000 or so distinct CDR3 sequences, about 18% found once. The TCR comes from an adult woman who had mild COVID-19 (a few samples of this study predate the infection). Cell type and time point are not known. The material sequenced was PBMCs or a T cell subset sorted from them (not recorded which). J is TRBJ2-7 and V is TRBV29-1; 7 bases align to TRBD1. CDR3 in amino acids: CSAAGTAKSYEQYF. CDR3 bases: TGCAGCGCCGCCGGGACAGCCAAATCCTACGAGCAGTACTTC.